Listed here is a single TCR beta chain. This clone was detected a few times. No cognate antigen has been identified for it. Base quality data are lacking; no much larger clone is found one base away. This sample was taken from a study of vaccination effects on CD4 cells after COVID-19 (dated by TCRdb to 2022 to 2024). About the full investigation: Two doses of either the BNT162b2 or the mRNA-1273 mRNA SARS-CoV-2 vaccine were administered to participants. In both COVID-19 convalescent patients and infection-naive vaccine recipients, the study compared SARS-CoV-2 spike-specific CD4+ TCR repertoires from before mRNA vaccination with those from after it. Altogether, around 9 COVID-19 convalescent patients and a few SARS-CoV-2-naive healthy vaccine recipients made up the full study. The Oncomine TCR Beta short-read assay on an Illumina iSeq 100 was used to sequence cultures from other donors in the study.

V is reduced by 2 bases and J by 3 bases, leaving a spacing of 10 bases between them. The germline V gene encodes CDR1 MNHNS and CDR2 SASEGT. The CDR3 holds 14 amino acids from the cysteine to the phenylalanine. Just the 42-base CDR3 DNA is kept, in frame starting at base 1. In the ViraFEST assay, PBMC were stimulated with viral peptide pools, and TCR sequencing was then used to find antigen-specific CD4+ T cell clonotypes based on their expansion. After about 10 days of culture, CD4+ T cells were isolated with the EasySep CD4+ T cell isolation kit. The absence of prior SARS-CoV-2 infection in healthy vaccine recipients was confirmed by negative nucleocapsid antibodies before and after vaccination. Approximately 2 million PBMC per well were cultured with 10 ug/ml peptides in IMDM containing around 4.6% human AB serum, about 9 IU/ml IL-2 and gentamicin. Half of the culture medium was replaced with fresh IL-2-containing medium on days 3 and 7. Unless noted otherwise, every peptide stimulation condition was grown in triplicate wells. Using Ficoll-Paque Plus gradient centrifugation, PBMC were separated from whole blood and then either used fresh or cryopreserved at -140C. The overlapping peptide pools covered the spike proteins of SARS-CoV-2 and of the common cold coronaviruses HCoV-NL63, HCoV-OC43 and HCoV-229E. The QIAamp micro DNA kit was used to extract genomic DNA from the cultured CD4+ T cells.

Broader findings and caveats from the paper: In healthy vaccine recipients, vaccine-induced clones were almost all SARS-CoV-2 mono-reactive, with only 1 of 255 cross-reactive with common cold coronaviruses. Marked clonal contraction was observed in both infection-induced and vaccine-induced clones at late post-vaccination timepoints, consistent with waning T cell responses. Limitations of the study were the small number of convalescent patients and the absence of early post-infection timepoints.

Libraries were prepared through the immunoSEQ multiplex PCR assay. DNA from the CD4+ T cells that had been cultured and isolated underwent TCR beta CDR3 sequencing. Concerning the study's data processing: The analysis removed non-productive TCR sequences, trimmed reads to the CDR3 region, and retained only CDR3s that were 7 or more amino acids long. The MANAFEST web app was used to pick out antigen-specific clonotypes by comparing their expansion in peptide wells with that in reference cultures. To count as positive, a clone had to show expansion at FDR<0.05 compared with the reference and with all other wells, an odds ratio above 5, and a frequency above 0.1% in two replicate wells. Clonotypes significantly expanded in SARS-CoV-2 spike wells and in at least one common cold coronavirus spike condition were defined as cross-reactive. Using the stringdist R package, CDR3 similarity was measured by Levenshtein distance, and unrooted trees were constructed with ape in R 3.6.1. The table comes from immuneACCESS by way of TCRdb, which keeps in-frame sequences with V and J called. Part of the clones is missing from these tables; in studies checked, under half for an unresolved V gene and the rest for unknown reasons. V and J calls and clone size are as listed in that table; D and trimming were resolved from the DNA. Here the sample has 50,000 to 75,000 clones; roughly 79% occur a single time. 2.5% of the sample lies in the top ten.

The TCR sequence derives from a human donor who received a COVID-19 vaccine. The V and J genes are TRBV6-1 and TRBJ1-1, with the D gene uncertain. Source: CD4+ T cells from PBMCs cultured with HCoV-229E spike peptides, taken before COVID-19 vaccination. In light of the paper, this sample's cell subset or site label describes: HCoV-229E spike overlapping peptide pool stimulation. The CDR3 reads CASSELMGDTEAFF. The bases are TGTGCCAGCAGTGAACTGATGGGAGACACTGAAGCTTTCTTT.